The sequence of this T cell receptor beta chain was determined in a study of T cell responses to AZD1222 COVID-19 vaccine. Findings of the study overall: Spike-spanning, vaccine-associated CD4 TCRs were dominant at 160-218 and 743-854. There were mostly white British donors and more females than males, and clonal diversity was possibly underestimated.

With respect to this clone: Antigen specificity is unknown.

Germline V gene sequence: CDR1 SGHNT, CDR2 YENEEA. V lost 6 bases and J 3 bases, leaving 6 bases between the germline ends. The CDR3 has 12 amino acids. Generated by immunoSEQ multiplex PCR, the TCRdb table keeps only in-frame clones and is missing some. The sample has approximately 160,000 clones, 85% to 95% seen once; the top ten hold approximately 4.8%. The chain has TRBV11-3 and TRBJ2-1; D ambiguous. Sequencing used peripheral blood, obtained on day 0 of AZD1222 vaccination. The source of this sequence is an adult in good health. CDR3 amino acids: CASSPNYNEQFF. The CDR3 DNA follows: TGTGCCAGCAGTCCCAACTACAATGAGCAGTTCTTC.